These T cell receptor beta chains were read from a single sample in a study of cytomegalovirus exposure and HLA in healthy donors. The data were produced by immunoSEQ multiplex PCR, yet TCRdb's version contains in-frame clones alone and is incomplete. This sample carries 95,000 to 150,000 clones, roughly 65% of them seen once, and the ten largest clones take 8% to 10%. Material for sequencing was PBMCs. These receptor sequences come from a man aged 40-50 years in good health and CMV-seropositive. The conserved cysteine and the conserved F or W are not part of the CDR3 here. D genes are given only for firm matches. Size values are once, few and many counts, or a class for expanded clones, and some rows have none.

.,TRBD1,TRBJ2-7,TRBV27,ASSLQGASSYEQY
.,TRBD1,TRBJ1-5,TRBV6-4,ASSPGQGGQPQH
few,TRBD1,TRBJ2-7,TRBV5-6,ASSLGTGLNEQY
few,.,TRBJ2-7,TRBV5-1,ASSLGWTVGREQY
.,.,TRBJ1-1,TRBV10-3,ATKDTVQDTEAF
.,TRBD2,TRBJ2-3,TRBV5-1,ASALGLAGGLTDTQY
.,.,TRBJ2-7,TRBV6-5,ASRKTESYEQY
.,.,TRBJ1-1,TRBV5-1,ASSLGRGGNTEAS
.,TRBD1,TRBJ1-4,TRBV5-1,ASRSHVTGGNEKLF
.,TRBD2,TRBJ2-7,TRBV30,AWNGGDYEQY
once,.,TRBJ2-7,TRBV6-5,ASSHTRGYEQY
.,TRBD1,TRBJ1-5,TRBV2,ASSEATGYQPQH
.,TRBD1,TRBJ1-2,TRBV29-1,SVEGQNYGYT
.,.,TRBJ1-5,TRBV28,ASRGGQYSNQPQH
.,.,TRBJ1-4,TRBV2,ASSELGGLNEKLF
.,TRBD1,TRBJ1-1,TRBV19,ASSISAQGQAF
.,.,TRBJ2-1,TRBV10-1,ASSEGRGTYNEQF
.,.,TRBJ2-3,TRBV11-2,ASSPRVSGEITDTQY
.,.,TRBJ2-1,TRBV4-2,ASSQLGSYNEQF
few,.,TRBJ2-3,TRBV2,ASSQDRTDTQY
.,TRBD1,TRBJ1-2,TRBV13,ASSFTGGYGYT
.,TRBD1,TRBJ2-7,TRBV2,ASRGQGYYEQY
.,.,TRBJ2-5,TRBV7-9,ASSEGGVQGRKETQY
.,TRBD1,TRBJ1-2,TRBV28,ASSWGRGDGYT
.,TRBD2,TRBJ2-1,TRBV5-1,ASNLAGGYNEQF
.,TRBD1,TRBJ1-2,TRBV6-1,ASRRTGAIGYT
.,TRBD2,TRBJ2-3,TRBV4-3,ASSTASGTRNTDTQY
.,TRBD1,TRBJ2-3,TRBV9,ASSKRTGDVADTQY
once,.,TRBJ2-1,TRBV6-1,ASSFRDSVYNEQF
few,TRBD1,TRBJ2-7,TRBV6-5,ASTSPGQVWEQY
.,TRBD2,TRBJ2-7,TRBV7-2,ASSWTSGAPYEQY
.,.,TRBJ2-5,TRBV10-3,AIRRDSPGQTQY
.,.,TRBJ1-5,TRBV11-2,ASSLDRGQPQH
.,TRBD2,TRBJ2-1,TRBV7-8,ASSSLGTISYNEQF
.,TRBD1,TRBJ1-1,TRBV19,ASSPQTGGGTEAF
.,.,TRBJ1-2,TRBV18,ASSKTGNYGYT
.,.,TRBJ1-5,TRBV28,ASSLSSETGLQPQH